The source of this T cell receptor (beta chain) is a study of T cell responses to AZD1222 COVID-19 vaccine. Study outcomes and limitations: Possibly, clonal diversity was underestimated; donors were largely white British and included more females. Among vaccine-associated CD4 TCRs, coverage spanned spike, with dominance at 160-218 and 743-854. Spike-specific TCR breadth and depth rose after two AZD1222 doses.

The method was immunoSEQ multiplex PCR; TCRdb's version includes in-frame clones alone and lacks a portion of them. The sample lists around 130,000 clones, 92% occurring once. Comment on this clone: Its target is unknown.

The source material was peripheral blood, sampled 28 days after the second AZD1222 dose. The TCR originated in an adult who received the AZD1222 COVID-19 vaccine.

Here the CDR3 DNA reads TGCGCCAGCAGTTTCAATTACCCTCCGACAGGGGGAGGCACTGAAGCTTTCTTT. This translates into CASSFNYPPTGGGTEAFF. The chain joins TRBV5-1 to TRBJ1-1; TRBD1 matches at 9 bases. Per the germline V gene, CDR1 is SGHRS and CDR2 is YFSETQ. The junction had 18 bases not matched to a gene; V was cut back by 5 bases and J by 4 bases. CDR3 length: 18 residues.